These T cell receptor beta chains were read from a single sample in a study of breast tumors, draining lymph nodes, adjacent tissues. Via MiXCR, TCRdb re-called the multiplex PCR reads, giving one row per CDR3 protein. Counted here are fewer than 300,000 distinct CDR3 sequences, around 32% occurring once; the ten biggest clones make up approximately 1.5%. Sequenced material: axillary lymph node tissue. Receptors originate from a female donor with breast cancer. Some clones in this sample may be carry-over from other donors' samples. Both conserved end residues are part of each CDR3. D genes are given only for firm matches. Size values are once, few and many counts, or a class for expanded clones, and some rows have none.

D gene	V gene	J gene	clone size	CDR3 protein	CDR3 DNA
TRBD1	TRBV9	TRBJ2-1	.	CASSAPRQGLNEQLF	TGTGCCAGCAGCGCTCCGAGACAGGGATTAAATGAGCAGCTCTTC
.	TRBV3-1	TRBJ2-7	many	CASSQAQGFVEQYF	TGTGCCAGCAGCCAAGCACAGGGCTTCGTCGAGCAGTACTTC
.	TRBV9	TRBJ1-6	many	CASSVRQGASPLHF	TGTGCCAGCAGCGTGAGACAAGGGGCTTCACCCCTCCACTTT
.	TRBV7-8	TRBJ2-7	.	CASSYPLGLSYEQYF	TGTGCCAGCAGCTACCCTTTGGGGCTGAGCTACGAGCAGTACTTC
TRBD2	TRBV20-1	TRBJ2-1	.	CSARTSGSDEQFF	TGCAGTGCTCGGACTAGCGGGAGCGATGAGCAGTTCTTC
TRBD1	TRBV7-9	TRBJ1-2	many	CASNRQGDGYTF	TGTGCCAGCAACAGACAGGGCGATGGCTACACCTTC
.	TRBV29-1	TRBJ2-5	many	CSVEHSGQETQYF	TGCAGCGTTGAACACAGCGGACAAGAGACCCAGTACTTC
TRBD1	TRBV13	TRBJ1-6	many	CASNFRGRESPLHF	TGTGCCAGCAATTTTAGGGGGCGAGAATCACCCCTCCACTTT
TRBD1	TRBV11-3	TRBJ2-7	many	CASSLDFAQGSEQYF	TGTGCCAGCAGCTTAGATTTTGCACAGGGGTCCGAGCAGTACTTC
TRBD2	TRBV9	TRBJ2-2	many	CASSVSGGGHTGELFF	TGTGCCAGCAGCGTGTCGGGGGGGGGCCACACCGGGGAGCTGTTTTTT
.	TRBV20-1	TRBJ2-3	many	CSAEVVDTQYF	TGCAGTGCCGAGGTCGTAGATACGCAGTATTTT
.	TRBV24-1	TRBJ1-2	.	CATSEGVGGYTF	TGTGCCACCAGTGAAGGGGTGGGTGGCTACACCTTC
TRBD1	TRBV5-1	TRBJ2-3	many	CASSPLPGTEITDTQYF	TGCGCCAGCTCCCCTCTTCCCGGGACAGAGATCACAGATACGCAGTATTTT
.	TRBV3-1	TRBJ2-2	many	CASSQAAWERTGELFF	TGTGCCAGCAGCCAAGCCGCATGGGAGAGGACCGGGGAGCTGTTTTTT